This T cell receptor (beta chain) appears in the sequencing data of a study of blood T cell repertoires in COVID-19. Seattle's enrolled individuals joined amid active infection and were then monitored longitudinally. V gave up 6 bases and J gave up 6 bases; unmatched junction bases: 13. The CDR3 length is 16 residues. Per the germline V gene, CDR1 is LNHDA and CDR2 is SQIVND (reference sequence). TCRdb's table, derived via immunoSEQ multiplex PCR, lists solely in-frame clones and lacks some. The sample yields some 320,000 clones, roughly 91% seen once. The chain joins TRBV19 to TRBJ2-2; 7 nucleotides match TRBD2. Sequencing was done on a sample of peripheral blood. The clonotype comes from a woman in her 30s with COVID-19, enrolled during active disease. CDR3 sequence: CASRGFGGLVAGELFF. CDR3 DNA: TGTGCCAGTAGGGGCTTCGGGGGGTTGGTGGCCGGGGAGCTGTTTTTT.